The 16 T cell receptor beta chains below all came from one sample that was sequenced in a study of shared clonotypes between healthy human individuals. TCRdb's table, derived via immunoSEQ multiplex PCR, lists solely in-frame clones and lacks some. The sample carries 2 million to 2.5 million clones, 85% to 95% recorded once. Material for sequencing was naive CD4+ T cells sorted from blood. Described subset: CD45RA+ positively selected. Source of these receptors: a man younger than 35 in good health.

The chain employs TRBV18 and TRBJ1-2; TRBD1 might be the D (5 bases). V was cut by 3 bases and J by 6 bases, with 17 bases left in between. This CDR3 region has 15 residues. CDR1 KGHSH and CDR2 LQKENI come from the germline V gene. CDR3 DNA sequence: TGTGCCAGCTCACCCACCCAAGGGGTGTTTGATGGCTACACCTTC. Translation gives CASSPTQGVFDGYTF. The variable domain in full, completed from reference TRBV18 and TRBJ1-2, reads NAGVMQNPRHLVRRRGQEARLRCSPMKGHSHVYWYRQLPEEGLKFMVYLQKENIIDESGMPKERFSAEFPKEGPSILRIQQVVRGDSAAYFCASSPTQGVFDGYTFGSGTRLTVV.

J is TRBJ2-5 and V is TRBV5-6; possible D gene TRBD2, 5 bases. Per germline, CDR1 SGHDT and CDR2 YYEEEE. V was clipped by 2 bases and J by 1 base, with 9 bases between them. The CDR3 consists of 14 residues. Here the CDR3 DNA reads TGTGCCAGCAGCTTTCGCGAGGGCCAAGAGACCCAGTACTTC. It specifies CASSFREGQETQYF.

CDR3 nucleotide sequence: TGTGCCAGCAGCGCGTCCGGGACCCACAATCAGCCCCAGCATTTT. It specifies CASSASGTHNQPQHF. This chain joins TRBV9 and TRBJ1-5; maybe TRBD1 (5 bases). Deletions cut 3 bases from V and 3 bases from J, with 13 bases between. CDR1 is SGDLS, CDR2 YYNGEE, per germline. The CDR3 is 15 residues long.

CDR3 sequence: CASSPGGSQPQHF. CDR3 bases: TGTGCCAGCAGCCCGGGGGGCAGCCAGCCCCAGCATTTT. The rearrangement joins TRBV7-6 to TRBJ1-5; possible D gene TRBD1, 6 bases. V gave up 5 bases and J gave up 7 bases, with 12 bases separating them. There are 13 residues in the CDR3. Looked up from germline, CDR1 is SGHVS and CDR2 is FNYEAQ.

This clone has a count of ten or more. The V and J genes are TRBV10-3 and TRBJ1-4; D is unresolved. This CDR3 contains 14 residues. Trimming pared 4 bases from V and 0 bases from J, leaving 6 bases between. Germline V gene sequence: CDR1 ENHRY, CDR2 SYGVKD. The CDR3 region is CAISVTATNEKLFF. The CDR3 DNA sequence: TGTGCCATCAGTGTTACGGCAACTAATGAAAAACTGTTTTTT.

This chain joins TRBV7-9 and TRBJ1-5; no clear D. Germline CDR1 reads SEHNR; CDR2 reads FQNEAQ (reference sequence). The V end was cut by 5 bases, the J end by 4 bases, with 9 bases between. This CDR3 is built from 13 residues. CDR3 in amino acids: CASSQRENQPQHF. CDR3 nucleotide sequence: TGTGCCAGCAGCCAAAGGGAAAATCAGCCCCAGCATTTT.

The chain recombines TRBV10-1 with TRBJ1-1; no clear D gene. This CDR3 contains 13 residues. Germline loops: CDR1 WNHNN, CDR2 SYGVQD (reference sequence). Deletions cut 8 bases from V and 0 bases from J, with 10 bases between. For the CDR3, the DNA is TGCGCCAGCGGTCGGCAGATGAACACTGAAGCTTTCTTT. It encodes CASGRQMNTEAFF.

About this clone itself: At one end the junction does not follow the germline gene, possibly because of a read error. The gene calls are TRBV30 and TRBJ2-1; TRBD2 matches at 9 bases. Germline V CDR1 and CDR2: GTSNPN, SVGIG (reference sequence). The CDR3 length is 11 residues. The CDR3 DNA reads as TGCTCTACTAGCGGGTACAATGAGCAGTTCTTC. Its translation: CSTSGYNEQFF.

V gene TRBV27 combines with J gene TRBJ2-7; no reliable D call. Germline V lookup: CDR1 MNHEY, CDR2 SMNVEV (reference sequence). Trimming removed 6 bases at V and 3 bases at J, with 18 bases between. The CDR3 extends over 15 amino acids. The CDR3 region has the DNA TGTGCCAGCAGATTAGGTTCAGCAGGCTACTACGAGCAGTACTTC. This sequence encodes CASRLGSAGYYEQYF.

The chain has TRBV6-5 and TRBJ2-3; 9 bases are a match to TRBD2. Germline loops: CDR1 MNHEY, CDR2 SVGAGI. The V gene end was trimmed by 0 bases and the J gene end by 2 bases; junction bases not matched to a gene: 3. This CDR3 has 16 amino acids. The CDR3 DNA follows: TGTGCCAGCAGTTACTCGGGACTAGCATCCACAGATACGCAGTATTTT. This codes for CASSYSGLASTDTQYF.

The V and J genes are TRBV5-5 and TRBJ2-2, with a tentative D call TRBD1 (5 bases). This CDR3 is built from 16 residues. Germline assignment: CDR1 SGHKS and CDR2 YYEKEE (reference sequence). V shed 3 bases and J shed 1 base, with 13 bases lying between them. CDR3 sequence: CASSSYQGVNTGELFF. The CDR3 DNA follows: TGTGCCAGCAGCTCCTATCAGGGTGTGAACACCGGGGAGCTGTTTTTT. Combining the CDR3 with reference TRBV5-5 and TRBJ2-2 gives the whole variable domain DAGVTQSPTHLIKTRGQQVTLRCSPISGHKSVSWYQQVLGQGPQFIFQYYEKEERGRGNFPDRFSARQFPNYSSELNVNALLLGDSALYLCASSSYQGVNTGELFFGEGSRLTVL.

The genes are TRBV30 and TRBJ1-3; D remains unclear. CDR1 is GTSNPN, CDR2 SVGIG, per germline (reference sequence). This CDR3 is 12 amino acids long. V lost 7 bases, J lost 8 bases, and 15 bases lay in between. The CDR3 sequence is CASKTNSDTIYF. DNA of the CDR3: TGTGCCTCGAAGACTAATTCGGACACCATATATTTT.

V and J are TRBV28 and TRBJ2-3, with 8 bases matching TRBD2. The ends lost 8 bases at V and 0 bases at J; junction bases unmatched: 10. This CDR3 region has 16 residues. Germline values: CDR1 MDHEN, CDR2 SYDVKM. The CDR3 loop is CASGGRTSLSTDTQYF. The CDR3, as DNA: TGTGCCAGCGGGGGAAGGACTAGCCTTAGCACAGATACGCAGTATTTT.

This sequence joins TRBV10-3 and TRBJ2-7; D is unclear. This CDR3 is 13 amino acids long. Germline V lookup: CDR1 ENHRY, CDR2 SYGVKD. V was clipped by 4 bases and J by 3 bases, with 10 bases between them. CDR3 residues: CAISVQDGYEQYF. The CDR3 DNA sequence: TGTGCCATCAGTGTCCAGGACGGCTACGAGCAGTACTTC.

The rearrangement uses TRBV29-1 and TRBJ2-1; 14 nucleotides agree with TRBD2. Germline V gene sequence: CDR1 SQVTM, CDR2 ANQGSEA. The CDR3 loop spans 14 amino acids. V lost 4 bases, J lost 9 bases, and 5 bases stayed unmatched. The DNA of the CDR3 is TGCAGCGTTGCAGGGACTAGCGGGAGCGTTGAGCAGTTCTTC. This codes for CSVAGTSGSVEQFF.

The J gene is TRBJ2-1, the V gene TRBV10-1; tentatively, D is TRBD1 (6 bases). V was trimmed by 0 bases and J by 11 bases, leaving 14 bases between them. This CDR3 contains 14 residues. Germline lookup yields CDR1 WNHNN and CDR2 SYGVQD (reference sequence). The CDR3 is CASSESTRTEKQFF. CDR3 DNA sequence: TGCGCCAGCAGTGAGTCGACCCGGACAGAAAAGCAGTTCTTC.